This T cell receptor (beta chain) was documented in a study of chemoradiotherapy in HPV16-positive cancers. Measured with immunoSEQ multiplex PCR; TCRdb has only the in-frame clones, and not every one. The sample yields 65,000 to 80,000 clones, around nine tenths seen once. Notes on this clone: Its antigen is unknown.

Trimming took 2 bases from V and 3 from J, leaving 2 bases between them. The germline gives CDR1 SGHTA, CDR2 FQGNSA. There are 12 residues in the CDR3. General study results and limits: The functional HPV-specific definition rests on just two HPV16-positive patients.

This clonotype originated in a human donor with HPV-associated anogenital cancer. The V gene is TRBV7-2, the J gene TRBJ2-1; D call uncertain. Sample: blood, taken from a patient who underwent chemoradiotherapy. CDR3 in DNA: TGTGCCAGCAGCTTACTCTACAATGAGCAGTTCTTC. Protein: CASSLLYNEQFF.